The 17 T cell receptor beta chains listed next were all sequenced from one sample in a study of blood T cell repertoires in COVID-19. The data were produced by immunoSEQ multiplex PCR, yet TCRdb's version contains in-frame clones alone and is incomplete. Seen here are approximately 100,000 clones, approximately 81% observed once, and the top ten hold less than 2%. The sample taken for sequencing was peripheral blood. Receptor source: a woman in her 70s with active or convalescent COVID-19.

The V and J genes are TRBV7-2 and TRBJ1-2, with 12 bases that match TRBD1. CDR1 is SGHTA and CDR2 is FQGNSA in the germline V gene. After removal of 0 bases from V and 6 bases from J, the junction contained 11 bases not matched to a gene. This CDR3 has 18 amino acids. CDR3 DNA: TGTGCCAGCAGCTTAGCTTCTACGGGACAGGGGGCTGATAATGGCTACACCTTC. It specifies CASSLASTGQGADNGYTF.

The chain has TRBV11-2 and TRBJ2-7; 11 bases map to TRBD2. This CDR3 comprises 15 residues. The germline CDR1 and CDR2 sequences are SGHAT and FQNNGV. With 5 bases clipped from V and 6 bases from J, the junction kept 9 bases outside the gene matches. The CDR3 DNA reads TGTGCCAGCAGCGGTACTAGCGGGAGCGATCTCGAGCAGTACTTC. Protein: CASSGTSGSDLEQYF.

With regard to this clone: Different DNA sequences within this sample yield the same CDR3. The chain couples TRBV28 to TRBJ1-2; weak D call: TRBD1 (5 bases). Germline lookup yields CDR1 MDHEN and CDR2 SYDVKM. Deletions cut 5 bases from V and 1 base from J, with 11 bases between. The CDR3 has 14 residues. The CDR3 loop reads CASSPPGGNYGYTF. The CDR3 nucleotides read TGTGCCAGCAGTCCGCCCGGGGGTAACTATGGCTACACCTTC.

This chain uses TRBV5-1 with TRBJ1-1, with D unclear. V lost 1 base to trimming and J lost 0 bases, with 7 bases between them. Germline V lookup: CDR1 SGHRS, CDR2 YFSETQ. This CDR3 comprises 14 residues. CDR3 nucleotide sequence: TGCGCCAGCAGCTTGCAACTGGTGAACACTGAAGCTTTCTTT. Its protein is CASSLQLVNTEAFF. The full variable domain, its missing parts supplied by reference TRBV5-1 and TRBJ1-1, is KAGVTQTPRYLIKTRGQQVTLSCSPISGHRSVSWYQQTPGQGLQFLFEYFSETQRNKGNFPGRFSGRQFSNSRSEMNVSTLELGDSALYLCASSLQLVNTEAFFGQGTRLTVV.

CDR3 nucleotide sequence: TGTGCCAGCAGCCCCCCGGGGACAGGGGTTGAGCAGTACTTC. Translation: CASSPPGTGVEQYF. The rearrangement joins TRBV7-2 to TRBJ2-7, with 10 bases identical to TRBD1. Trimming cost V 5 bases and J 7 bases; bases outside gene matches: 8. Germline CDR1 and CDR2: SGHTA and FQGNSA. CDR3 length equals 14 residues.

V and J are TRBV28 and TRBJ2-3; possibly TRBD2 for D (6 bases). CDR3 size: 14 residues. The germline V gene encodes CDR1 MDHEN and CDR2 SYDVKM. V shed 7 bases and J shed 0 bases, with 11 bases lying between them. CDR3 DNA sequence: TGTGCCAGCAAGCGGGCCCTAAGCACAGATACGCAGTATTTT. It yields the protein CASKRALSTDTQYF.

The chain combines TRBV19 with TRBJ1-4; 9 bases agree with TRBD1. The trim removed 4 bases at V and 1 base at J, leaving 1 base unmatched. CDR3 size: 15 residues. CDR1 and CDR2 from the germline V gene are LNHDA and SQIVND (reference sequence). CDR3 protein: CASSKTGGTNEKLFF. The CDR3 coding sequence is TGTGCCAGTAGTAAGACAGGGGGAACTAATGAAAAACTGTTTTTT.

This clone was detected once. This chain joins TRBV5-1 and TRBJ2-3; D may be TRBD1 (6 bases). Germline assignment: CDR1 SGHRS and CDR2 YFSETQ. V shed 1 base and J shed 0 bases, with 12 bases lying between them. The CDR3 totals 16 residues. The CDR3 loop is CASSLRPGQSTDTQYF. DNA of the CDR3: TGCGCCAGCAGCTTGCGACCGGGACAAAGCACAGATACGCAGTATTTT.

The chain employs TRBV5-4 and TRBJ1-5; D is possibly TRBD1 (6 bases). The CDR3 consists of 12 residues. CDR1 and CDR2 (germline): SGHNT, YYREEE (reference sequence). V dropped 9 bases and J dropped 1 base, with 8 bases sitting between them. As DNA, the CDR3 is TGTGCCAATAGGGGGAGCAATCAGCCCCAGCATTTT. Its protein product is CANRGSNQPQHF.

The gene calls are TRBV5-8 and TRBJ1-5; D might be TRBD1 (6 bases). V lost 5 bases, J lost 0 bases, and 12 bases lay in between. This CDR3 contains 15 residues. The germline CDR1 and CDR2 sequences are SGHTS and YDEGEE. The CDR3 sequence: CASRPGTHSNQPQHF. The CDR3 bases are TGTGCCAGCAGACCCGGGACACATAGCAATCAGCCCCAGCATTTT.

The V gene is TRBV21-1, the J gene TRBJ1-1; TRBD1, the D gene given by the table, was not confirmed from the DNA. TRBV21-1 is recorded as a pseudogene. This CDR3 has 15 residues. The CDR3 coding sequence is TGTGCCAGCAGCAGGGACAGGATAGCCTACACTGAAGCTTTCTTT. Translation gives CASSRDRIAYTEAFF.

This sequence joins TRBV18 and TRBJ2-1, with TRBD2 matching 9 bases. Germline-derived CDR1 and CDR2 are KGHSH and LQKENI. This CDR3 spans 15 amino acids. The V gene end was trimmed by 2 bases and the J gene end by 9 bases; junction bases not matched to a gene: 8. As DNA, the CDR3 is TGTGCCAGCTCACCAGCGGGGGGGCCTTTAACTGAGCAGTTCTTC. Its protein is CASSPAGGPLTEQFF. Using reference TRBV18 and TRBJ2-1 for the parts outside the CDR3, the full variable domain is NAGVMQNPRHLVRRRGQEARLRCSPMKGHSHVYWYRQLPEEGLKFMVYLQKENIIDESGMPKERFSAEFPKEGPSILRIQQVVRGDSAAYFCASSPAGGPLTEQFFGPGTRLTVL.

This chain links TRBV18 with TRBJ1-2; no firm D call. V was cut by 3 bases and J by 0 bases, with 8 bases left in between. The CDR3 contains 14 residues. Germline lookup yields CDR1 KGHSH and CDR2 LQKENI. The CDR3 DNA reads as TGTGCCAGCTCACCGGTGGGAGCTAACTATGGCTACACCTTC. Protein: CASSPVGANYGYTF.

The chain links TRBV28 to TRBJ1-6, with 9 bases that match TRBD1. The junction had 6 bases not matched to a gene; V was cut back by 6 bases and J by 6 bases. This CDR3 is 15 amino acids long. Germline V gene data show CDR1 as MDHEN and CDR2 as SYDVKM. CDR3 residues: CASRAGTGLNSPLHF. The CDR3 DNA is TGTGCCAGCAGAGCCGGGACAGGGCTTAATTCACCCCTCCACTTT. Together with reference TRBV28 and TRBJ1-6, the CDR3 gives the full variable domain: DVKVTQSSRYLVKRTGEKVFLECVQDMDHENMFWYRQDPGLGLRLIYFSYDVKMKEKGDIPEGYSVSREKKERFSLILESASTNQTSMYLCASRAGTGLNSPLHFGNGTRLTVT.

The chain employs TRBV9 and TRBJ2-2, with D perhaps matching TRBD2 (5 bases). Germline V gives CDR1 SGDLS, CDR2 YYNGEE. CDR3 length: 16 residues. V lost 1 base to trimming and J lost 4 bases, with 14 bases between them. CDR3 sequence (DNA): TGTGCCAGCAGCGTAAGACCAGGACTTACCACCGGGGAGCTGTTTTTT. It codes for CASSVRPGLTTGELFF.

CDR3 sequence (DNA): TGTGCCAGCAGCCCGGTGGGACAGGAGTCCTACGAGCAGTACTTC. Translation: CASSPVGQESYEQYF. This chain connects TRBV5-6 to TRBJ2-7; TRBD1 agrees at 8 bases. V shed 4 bases, J shed 1 base, and the junction held 7 bases outside the gene matches. The germline V gene has CDR1 SGHDT and CDR2 YYEEEE. The CDR3 loop spans 15 amino acids.

The rearrangement joins TRBV9 to TRBJ2-2; D not resolved. Trimming took off 0 bases at V and 4 bases at J, with 13 bases between the two ends. Germline lookup yields CDR1 SGDLS and CDR2 YYNGEE. The CDR3 length is 16 residues. In nucleotides, the CDR3 is TGTGCCAGCAGCGTAGGACAAACCCCCAGCACCGGGGAGCTGTTTTTT. As protein: CASSVGQTPSTGELFF.